This entry describes one TCR beta chain. As yet, its antigen is unknown. The data are from a study of identifying expanded T cells in peripheral blood. Study observations and caveats: Two-week clone count variance significantly increased as total template count grew. Technical replicates showed around 1.1 changed clones; about two weeks roughly 16; four weeks 19.

Healthy donors had no documented immune events, such as infections, while sampled. There are 15 residues in the CDR3. V gave up 3 bases and J gave up 2 bases; unmatched junction bases: 6. Germline V gives CDR1 SGHVS, CDR2 FQNEAQ. This table comes from immunoSEQ multiplex PCR, and its TCRdb copy is limited to in-frame clones, with some not included. Of about 78,000 clones listed, 88% are singletons. The sequence was collected from a person between 18 and 70 years old in good health. The sequencing sample was made of blood. The chain employs TRBV7-8 and TRBJ2-7, with 8 nucleotides matching TRBD2. The CDR3 nucleotides are TGTGCCAGCAGCTTCGGCGGGGGGTCTACCTACGAGCAGTACTTC. It encodes CASSFGGGSTYEQYF.